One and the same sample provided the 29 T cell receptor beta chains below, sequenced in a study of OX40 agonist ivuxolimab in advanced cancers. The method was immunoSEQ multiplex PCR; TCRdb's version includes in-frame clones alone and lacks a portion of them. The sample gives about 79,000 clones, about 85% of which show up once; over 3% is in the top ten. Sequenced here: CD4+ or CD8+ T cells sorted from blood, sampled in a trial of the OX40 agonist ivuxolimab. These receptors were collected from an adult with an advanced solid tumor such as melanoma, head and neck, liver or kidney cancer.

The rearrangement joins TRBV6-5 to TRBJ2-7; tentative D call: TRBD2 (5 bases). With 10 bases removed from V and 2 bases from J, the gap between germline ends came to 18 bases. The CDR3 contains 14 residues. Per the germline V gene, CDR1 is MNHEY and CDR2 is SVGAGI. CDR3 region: CAISLAPKTYEQYF. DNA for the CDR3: TGTGCCATCAGCCTAGCTCCCAAGACCTACGAGCAGTACTTC.

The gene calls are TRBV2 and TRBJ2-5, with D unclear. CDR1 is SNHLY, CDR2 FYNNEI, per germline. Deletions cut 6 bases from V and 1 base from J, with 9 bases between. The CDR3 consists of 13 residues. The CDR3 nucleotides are TGTGCCAGCAGAAGAAGAGGCCAAGAGACCCAGTACTTC. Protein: CASRRRGQETQYF.

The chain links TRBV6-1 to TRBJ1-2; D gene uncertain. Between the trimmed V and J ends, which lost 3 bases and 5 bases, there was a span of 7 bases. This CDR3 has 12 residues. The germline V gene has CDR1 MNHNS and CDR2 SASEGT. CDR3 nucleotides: TGTGCCAGCAGTGAGGCCGGATATGGCTACACCTTC. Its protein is CASSEAGYGYTF.

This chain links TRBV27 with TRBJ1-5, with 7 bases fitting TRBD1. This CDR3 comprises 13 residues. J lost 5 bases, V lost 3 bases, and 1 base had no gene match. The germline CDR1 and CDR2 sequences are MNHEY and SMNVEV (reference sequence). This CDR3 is CASSFGTDQPQHF. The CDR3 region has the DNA TGTGCCAGCAGTTTCGGGACAGATCAGCCCCAGCATTTT.

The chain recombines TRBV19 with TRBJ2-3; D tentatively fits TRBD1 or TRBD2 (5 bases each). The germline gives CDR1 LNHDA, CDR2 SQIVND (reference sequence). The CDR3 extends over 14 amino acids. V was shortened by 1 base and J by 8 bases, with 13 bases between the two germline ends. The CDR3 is CASSIGRAGSTQYF. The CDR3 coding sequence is TGTGCCAGTAGTATAGGCAGGGCTGGGAGTACGCAGTATTTT.

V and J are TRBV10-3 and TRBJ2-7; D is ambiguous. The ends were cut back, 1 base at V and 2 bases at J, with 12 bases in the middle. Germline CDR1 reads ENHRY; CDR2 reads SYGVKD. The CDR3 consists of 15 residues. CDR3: CAISELRRNTYEQYF. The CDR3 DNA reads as TGTGCCATCAGTGAGTTGAGACGTAATACCTACGAGCAGTACTTC.

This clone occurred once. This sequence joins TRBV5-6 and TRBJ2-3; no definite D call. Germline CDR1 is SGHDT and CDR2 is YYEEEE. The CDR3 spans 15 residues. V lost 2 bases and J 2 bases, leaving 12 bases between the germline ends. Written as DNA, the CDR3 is TGTGCCAGCAGCTTCCCCGCTACAAACACAGATACGCAGTATTTT. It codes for CASSFPATNTDTQYF.

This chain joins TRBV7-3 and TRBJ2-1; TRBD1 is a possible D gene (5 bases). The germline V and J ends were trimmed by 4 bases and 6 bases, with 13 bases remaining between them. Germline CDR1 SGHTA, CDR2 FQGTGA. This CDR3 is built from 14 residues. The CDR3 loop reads CASSSPGFPNEQFF. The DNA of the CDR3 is TGTGCCAGCAGCTCTCCAGGGTTCCCCAATGAGCAGTTCTTC. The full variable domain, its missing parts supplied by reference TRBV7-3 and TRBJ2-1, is GAGVSQTPSNKVTEKGKYVELRCDPISGHTALYWYRQSLGQGPEFLIYFQGTGAADDSGLPNDRFFAVRPEGSVSTLKIQRTERGDSAVYLCASSSPGFPNEQFFGPGTRLTVL.

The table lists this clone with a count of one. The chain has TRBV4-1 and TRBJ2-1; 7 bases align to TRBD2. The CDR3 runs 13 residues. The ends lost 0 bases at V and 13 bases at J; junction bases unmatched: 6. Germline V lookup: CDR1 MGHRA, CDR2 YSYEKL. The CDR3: CASSQDYRTSQFF. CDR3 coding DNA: TGCGCCAGCAGCCAAGATTACAGGACTAGTCAGTTCTTC.

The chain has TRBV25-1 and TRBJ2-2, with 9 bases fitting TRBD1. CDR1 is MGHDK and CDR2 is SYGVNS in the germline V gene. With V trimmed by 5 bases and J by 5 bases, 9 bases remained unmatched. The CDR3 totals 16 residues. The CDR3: CASSTRGTGRTGELFF. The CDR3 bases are TGTGCCAGCAGTACCCGGGGGACAGGGCGAACCGGGGAGCTGTTTTTT. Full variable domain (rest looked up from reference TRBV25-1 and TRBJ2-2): EADIYQTPRYLVIGTGKKITLECSQTMGHDKMYWYQQDPGMELHLIHYSYGVNSTEKGDLSSESTVSRIRTEHFPLTLESARPSHTSQYLCASSTRGTGRTGELFFGEGSRLTVL.

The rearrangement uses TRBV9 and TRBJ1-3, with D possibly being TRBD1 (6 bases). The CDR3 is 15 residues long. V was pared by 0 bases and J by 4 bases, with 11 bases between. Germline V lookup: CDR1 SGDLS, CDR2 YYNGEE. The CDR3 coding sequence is TGTGCCAGCAGCGTAGGGTGGACAGACGGAAACACCATATATTTT. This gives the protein CASSVGWTDGNTIYF.

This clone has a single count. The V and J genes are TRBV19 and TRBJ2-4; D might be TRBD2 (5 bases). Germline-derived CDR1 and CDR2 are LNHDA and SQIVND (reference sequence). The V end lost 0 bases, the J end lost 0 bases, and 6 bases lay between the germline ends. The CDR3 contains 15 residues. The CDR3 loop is CASSIDGVAKNIQYF. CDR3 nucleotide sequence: TGTGCCAGTAGTATAGACGGGGTAGCCAAAAACATTCAGTACTTC. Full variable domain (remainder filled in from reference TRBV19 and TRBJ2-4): DGGITQSPKYLFRKEGQNVTLSCEQNLNHDAMYWYRQDPGQGLRLIYYSQIVNDFQKGDIAEGYSVSREKKESFPLTVTSAQKNPTAFYLCASSIDGVAKNIQYFGAGTRLSVL.

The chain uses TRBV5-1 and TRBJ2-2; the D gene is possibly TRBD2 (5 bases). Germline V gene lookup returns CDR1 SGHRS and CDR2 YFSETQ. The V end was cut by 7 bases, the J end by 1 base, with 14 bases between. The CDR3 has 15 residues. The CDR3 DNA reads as TGCGCCAGCCTAAAATCCGAGGGGAACACCGGGGAGCTGTTTTTT. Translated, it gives CASLKSEGNTGELFF.

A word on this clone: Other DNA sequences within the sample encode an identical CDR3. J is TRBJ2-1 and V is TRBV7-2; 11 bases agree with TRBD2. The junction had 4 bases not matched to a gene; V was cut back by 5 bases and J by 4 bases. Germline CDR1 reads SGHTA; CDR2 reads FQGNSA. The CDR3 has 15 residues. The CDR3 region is CASSLGLAGYNEQFF. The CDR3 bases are TGTGCCAGCAGCCTAGGACTAGCGGGTTACAATGAGCAGTTCTTC. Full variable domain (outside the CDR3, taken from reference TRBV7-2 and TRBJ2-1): GAGVSQSPSNKVTEKGKDVELRCDPISGHTALYWYRQSLGQGLEFLIYFQGNSAPDKSGLPSDRFSAERTGGSVSTLTIQRTQQEDSAVYLCASSLGLAGYNEQFFGPGTRLTVL.

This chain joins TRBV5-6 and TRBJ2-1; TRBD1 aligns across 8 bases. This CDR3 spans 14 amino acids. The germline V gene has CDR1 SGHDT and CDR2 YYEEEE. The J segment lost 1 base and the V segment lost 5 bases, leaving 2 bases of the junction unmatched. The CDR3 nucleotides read TGTGCCAGCAGAGACAGGGGTTCCTACAATGAGCAGTTCTTC. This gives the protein CASRDRGSYNEQFF.

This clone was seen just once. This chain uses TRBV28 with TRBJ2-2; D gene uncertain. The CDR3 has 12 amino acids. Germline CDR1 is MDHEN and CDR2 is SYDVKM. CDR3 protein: CALRGGSGELFF. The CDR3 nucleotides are TGTGCTCTACGCGGTGGGTCCGGGGAGCTGTTTTTT. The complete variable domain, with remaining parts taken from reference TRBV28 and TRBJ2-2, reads DVKVTQSSRYLVKRTGEKVFLECVQDMDHENMFWYRQDPGLGLRLIYFSYDVKMKEKGDIPEGYSVSREKKERFSLILESASTNQTSMYLCALRGGSGELFFGEGSRLTVL.

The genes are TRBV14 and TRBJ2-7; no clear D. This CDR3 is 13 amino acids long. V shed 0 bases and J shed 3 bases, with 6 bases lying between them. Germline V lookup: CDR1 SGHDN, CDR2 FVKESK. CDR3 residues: CASSQEVGYEQYF. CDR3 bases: TGTGCCAGCAGCCAAGAAGTAGGCTACGAGCAGTACTTC.

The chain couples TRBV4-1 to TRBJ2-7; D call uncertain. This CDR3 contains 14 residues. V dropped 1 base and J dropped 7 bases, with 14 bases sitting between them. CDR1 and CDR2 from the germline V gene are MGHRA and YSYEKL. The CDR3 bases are TGCGCCAGCAGCCAAGGGCTGGGGATTTGGGAGCAGTACTTC. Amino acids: CASSQGLGIWEQYF.

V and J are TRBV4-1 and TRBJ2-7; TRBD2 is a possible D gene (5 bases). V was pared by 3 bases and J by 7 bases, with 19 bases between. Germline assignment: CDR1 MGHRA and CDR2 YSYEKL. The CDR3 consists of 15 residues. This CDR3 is CASSHAVRGRGEQYF. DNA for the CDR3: TGCGCCAGCAGCCATGCGGTGCGTGGACGAGGGGAGCAGTACTTC.

CDR3 in amino acids: CASTALGQETQYF. CDR3 coding DNA: TGTGCCAGCACCGCCCTTGGCCAAGAGACCCAGTACTTC. V and J are TRBV27 and TRBJ2-5; D gene unclear. The CDR3 contains 13 residues. Germline assignment: CDR1 MNHEY and CDR2 SMNVEV (reference sequence). V lost 7 bases and J lost 1, with 10 bases in between.

CDR3 sequence (DNA): TGTGCCAGCAGCACGGGAGTCATCACTAACAAGCAGTACTTC. It translates to CASSTGVITNKQYF. The chain uses TRBV6-5 and TRBJ2-7; maybe TRBD2 (6 bases). CDR1 MNHEY and CDR2 SVGAGI come from the germline V gene. CDR3 length equals 14 residues. The germline V and J ends were trimmed by 6 bases and 8 bases, with 20 bases remaining between them.

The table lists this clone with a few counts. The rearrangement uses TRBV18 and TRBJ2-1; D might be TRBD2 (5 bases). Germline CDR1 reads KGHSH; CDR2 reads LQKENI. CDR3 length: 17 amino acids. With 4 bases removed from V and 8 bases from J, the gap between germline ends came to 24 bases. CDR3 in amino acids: CASSLLLTTSSGDEQFF. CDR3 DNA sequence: TGTGCCAGCTCACTCCTCCTGACTACCTCCTCAGGCGATGAGCAGTTCTTC. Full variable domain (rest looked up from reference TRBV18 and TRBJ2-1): NAGVMQNPRHLVRRRGQEARLRCSPMKGHSHVYWYRQLPEEGLKFMVYLQKENIIDESGMPKERFSAEFPKEGPSILRIQQVVRGDSAAYFCASSLLLTTSSGDEQFFGPGTRLTVL.

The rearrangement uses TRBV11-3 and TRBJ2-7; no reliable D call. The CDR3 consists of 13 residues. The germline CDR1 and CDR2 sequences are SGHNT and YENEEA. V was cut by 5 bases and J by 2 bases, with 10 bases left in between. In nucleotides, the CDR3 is TGTGCCAGCAGCCAGGCATTAACCTACGAGCAGTACTTC. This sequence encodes CASSQALTYEQYF.

CDR3 amino acids: CASSLVSWNEQFF. In DNA form, the CDR3 reads TGTGCCAGCAGCTTAGTTTCTTGGAATGAGCAGTTCTTC. V usage is TRBV11-2 and J usage is TRBJ2-1, with D unresolved. V was pared by 1 base and J by 7 bases, with 8 bases between. The CDR3 runs 13 residues. The germline CDR1 and CDR2 sequences are SGHAT and FQNNGV.

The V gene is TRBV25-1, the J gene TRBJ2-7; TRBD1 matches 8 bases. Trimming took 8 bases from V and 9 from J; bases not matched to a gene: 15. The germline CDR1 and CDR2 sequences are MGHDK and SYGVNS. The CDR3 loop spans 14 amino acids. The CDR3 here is CASGGTGLSLAQYF. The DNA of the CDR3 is TGTGCCAGCGGGGGGACAGGCCTTTCCCTGGCGCAGTACTTC.

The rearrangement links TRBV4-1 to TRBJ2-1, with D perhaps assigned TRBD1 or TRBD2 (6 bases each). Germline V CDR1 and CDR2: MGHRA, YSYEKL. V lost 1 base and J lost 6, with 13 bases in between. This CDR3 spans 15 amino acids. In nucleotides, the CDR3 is TGCGCCAGCAGCCAAGGACTAGTAGGGGGCAATGAGCAGTTCTTC. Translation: CASSQGLVGGNEQFF.

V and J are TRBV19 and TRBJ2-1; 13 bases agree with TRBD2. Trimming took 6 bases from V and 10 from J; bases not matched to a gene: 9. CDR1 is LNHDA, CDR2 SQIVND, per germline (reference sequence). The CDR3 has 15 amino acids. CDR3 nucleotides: TGTGCCAGTAGCCGGACTAGCGGGAGTTTTTCAGAGCAGTTCTTC. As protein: CASSRTSGSFSEQFF.

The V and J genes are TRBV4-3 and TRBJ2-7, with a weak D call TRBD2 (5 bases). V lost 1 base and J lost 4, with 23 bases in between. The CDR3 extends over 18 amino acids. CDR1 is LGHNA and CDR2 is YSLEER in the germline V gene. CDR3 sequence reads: CASSQALRGRSKNYEQYF. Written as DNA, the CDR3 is TGCGCCAGCAGCCAAGCCTTGAGAGGGCGCAGTAAGAATTACGAGCAGTACTTC.

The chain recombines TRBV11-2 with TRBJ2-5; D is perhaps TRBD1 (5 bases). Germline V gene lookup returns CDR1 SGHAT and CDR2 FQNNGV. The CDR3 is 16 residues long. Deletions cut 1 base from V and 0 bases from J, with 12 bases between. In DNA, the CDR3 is TGTGCCAGCAGCTTAGGGATCAGGGCAGACCAAGAGACCCAGTACTTC. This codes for CASSLGIRADQETQYF.